Each of the 30 T cell receptor beta chains below was sequenced from the same sample in a study of T cell repertoires in cytomegalovirus infection. TCRdb reanalysed the reads using MiXCR and keeps one entry per CDR3 protein. Of hundreds of thousands of distinct CDR3 sequences in the sample, around 32% were seen once. The antigens for these receptors are not known. The sample consisted of cultured PBMCs, taken from culture after CMV antigen stimulation. Every receptor here comes from a human donor in good health (CMV status not recorded). Some clones in this sample may be carry-over from other donors' samples.

The chain has TRBV6-1 and TRBJ2-6; a possible D gene is TRBD2 (6 bases). The CDR3 runs 16 residues. Germline-derived CDR1 and CDR2 are MNHNS and SASEGT. The V end was cut by 6 bases, the J end by 4 bases, with 16 bases between. CDR3 sequence (DNA): TGTGCCAGCAGCAAGACTAGGCGATCAGGGGCCAACGTCCTGACTTTC. Translation: CASSKTRRSGANVLTF.

The V call is TRBV6-2 or TRBV6-3, the J call TRBJ2-1; D gene uncertain. Trimming removed 6 bases from V and 8 bases from J, with 8 bases in between. The CDR3 sequence is 11 residues long. The germline V gene has CDR1 MNHEY and CDR2 SVGEGT. The CDR3 is CASRERYEQFF. CDR3 nucleotides: TGTGCCAGCAGAGAAAGGTATGAGCAGTTCTTC.

This clonotype has just a few counts. V and J are TRBV7-9 and TRBJ1-6; the D is unclear. Trimming shortened V by 2 bases and J by 3 bases, and 11 bases separated the two germline ends. The CDR3 is 16 amino acids. From germline, CDR1 is SEHNR and CDR2 FQNEAQ (reference sequence). For the CDR3, the DNA is TGTGCCAGCAGCTTACCCGGCGGCCACTATAATTCACCCCTCCACTTT. Amino acids: CASSLPGGHYNSPLHF.

This clonotype has only a few counts. The V call is TRBV7-2, the J call TRBJ1-1, with D uncertain. This CDR3 has 13 residues. Between the trimmed V and J ends, which lost 3 bases and 4 bases, there was a span of 9 bases. The germline CDR1 and CDR2 sequences are SGHTA and FQGNSA. The CDR3 DNA reads as TGTGCCAGCAGCTTCTCAGAATCCACTGAAGCTTTCTTT. As protein: CASSFSESTEAFF.

The sample holds a few counts of this clonotype. The chain links TRBV5-4 to TRBJ1-1; TRBD1 matches 10 bases. This CDR3 is built from 15 residues. Per the germline V gene, CDR1 is SGHNT and CDR2 is YYREEE (reference sequence). The V gene end was trimmed by 4 bases and the J gene end by 8 bases; junction bases not matched to a gene: 11. The CDR3 sequence is CASSATGDRGFEAFF. The CDR3 coding sequence is TGTGCCAGCAGCGCGACCGGGGACAGGGGATTCGAAGCTTTCTTT.

There are many counts of this clonotype. The chain carries TRBV4-3 and TRBJ2-3; D perhaps matches TRBD2 (5 bases). Germline CDR1 LGHNA, CDR2 YSLEER. CDR3 size: 17 residues. V was cut by 4 bases and J by 2 bases, with 19 bases left in between. Written as DNA, the CDR3 is TGCGCCAGCAGCCGTACGATGGGGAGCGGAACCACAGATACGCAGTATTTT. It translates to CASSRTMGSGTTDTQYF.

The V and J genes are TRBV9 and TRBJ2-5, with D tentatively TRBD1 or TRBD2 (7 bases each). CDR1 SGDLS and CDR2 YYNGEE come from the germline V gene. The V and J ends lost 0 bases and 2 bases respectively, with 20 bases between them. The CDR3 has 18 residues. CDR3 protein: CASSVALGRGDRQETQYF. CDR3 nucleotide sequence: TGTGCCAGCAGCGTAGCGTTAGGACGGGGGGACAGACAAGAGACCCAGTACTTC.

V usage is TRBV6-5 and J usage is TRBJ1-5; possible D gene TRBD1, 5 bases. From germline, CDR1 is MNHEY and CDR2 SVGAGI. Trimming left V 4 bases short and J 2 bases short, with 12 bases between. The CDR3 is 15 residues long. The chain's CDR3 is CASSSGQRGNQPQHF. CDR3 nucleotide sequence: TGTGCCAGCAGTTCTGGACAACGTGGCAATCAGCCCCAGCATTTT.

In this sample, this clonotype turned up many times. CDR3 sequence: CASSLEPSSGNTIYF. CDR3 in DNA: TGTGCCAGCAGCTTAGAGCCCTCCTCTGGAAACACCATATATTTT. This chain joins TRBV7-2 and TRBJ1-3; the D is unclear. With 1 base removed from V and 0 bases from J, the gap between germline ends came to 7 bases. This CDR3 has 15 residues. Germline values: CDR1 SGHTA, CDR2 FQGNSA.

The table lists this clonotype with a few counts. This chain uses TRBV27 with TRBJ2-3; D call uncertain. CDR1 MNHEY and CDR2 SMNVEV come from the germline V gene (reference sequence). CDR3 size: 15 residues. Trimming stripped 6 bases from V and 3 bases from J, with 16 bases between. The CDR3 protein is CASRYLPSWTDTQYF. The CDR3 DNA reads as TGTGCCAGCAGATACCTCCCCTCCTGGACAGATACGCAGTATTTT.

V is TRBV27 and J is TRBJ2-3; D is uncertain. The germline V and J ends were trimmed by 4 bases and 1 base, with 15 bases remaining between them. The germline V gene encodes CDR1 MNHEY and CDR2 SMNVEV (reference sequence). This CDR3 is 16 amino acids long. CDR3 sequence reads: CASSSRWTRGTDTQYF. DNA for the CDR3: TGTGCCAGCAGTTCCCGTTGGACCCGCGGCACAGATACGCAGTATTTT.

This chain connects TRBV6-2 or TRBV6-3 to TRBJ1-3; no firm D call. Germline V gene lookup returns CDR1 MNHEY and CDR2 SVGEGT. V was cut by 6 bases and J by 0 bases, with 9 bases left in between. The CDR3 is 14 amino acids. The CDR3 DNA reads TGTGCCAGCAGAACGCAGAGCTCTGGAAACACCATATATTTT. Its translation: CASRTQSSGNTIYF.

This clonotype was counted many times. The J gene is TRBJ2-3, the V gene TRBV7-2; D is uncertain. CDR1 and CDR2 from the germline V gene are SGHTA and FQGNSA. Trimming pared 4 bases from V and 0 bases from J, leaving 8 bases between. CDR3 length equals 14 residues. The CDR3 DNA follows: TGTGCCAGCAGCTCGCCCGGGAGCACAGATACGCAGTATTTT. Its translation is CASSSPGSTDTQYF.

The chain uses TRBV7-2 and TRBJ2-3; 13 bases line up with TRBD2. The germline gives CDR1 SGHTA, CDR2 FQGNSA. The V segment lost 1 base and the J segment 2 bases; nucleotides outside the gene matches: 6. This CDR3 is built from 18 residues. CDR3: CASSLVLAGGGPTDTQYF. The CDR3, as DNA: TGTGCCAGCAGCTTAGTACTAGCGGGGGGGGGGCCCACAGATACGCAGTATTTT.

This clonotype was observed a few times. The rearrangement joins TRBV12-3 or TRBV12-4 to TRBJ2-7; possibly TRBD2 for D (6 bases). The CDR3 is 13 amino acids. Trimming took off 4 bases at V and 3 bases at J, with 10 bases between the two ends. This CDR3 reads CASSWGGHYEQYF. The CDR3 bases are TGTGCCAGCAGTTGGGGAGGACACTACGAGCAGTACTTC.

There are many counts of this clonotype. V gene TRBV7-2 combines with J gene TRBJ2-7, with 9 bases fitting TRBD2. CDR1 is SGHTA, CDR2 FQGNSA, per germline. V trimming: 3 bases; J trimming: 4 bases; junction bases outside the gene matches: 7. The CDR3 has 15 amino acids. CDR3 sequence (DNA): TGTGCCAGCAGCTTTTCGCGGGGGGGCGTTTACGAGCAGTACTTC. This sequence encodes CASSFSRGGVYEQYF.

The chain couples TRBV6-2 or TRBV6-3 to TRBJ2-1; 9 nucleotides line up with TRBD2. Germline CDR1 MNHEY, CDR2 SVGEGT. J lost 8 bases, V lost 5 bases, and 7 bases had no gene match. This CDR3 spans 14 amino acids. The CDR3 is CASSQGLAVYEQFF. In DNA form, the CDR3 reads TGTGCCAGCAGTCAGGGACTAGCAGTCTATGAGCAGTTCTTC.

This clonotype was recorded at least ten times. V is TRBV7-8 and J is TRBJ2-7; no firm D call. CDR1 and CDR2 (germline): SGHVS, FQNEAQ. The CDR3 extends over 14 amino acids. Between the trimmed V and J ends, which lost 0 bases and 1 base, there was a span of 7 bases. CDR3 bases: TGTGCCAGCAGCTTAGCCCCCGGGTCCTACGAGCAGTACTTC. Protein product: CASSLAPGSYEQYF. The full variable domain, in which reference TRBV7-8 and TRBJ2-7 provide the parts outside the CDR3, is GAGVSQSPRYKVAKRGQDVALRCDPISGHVSLFWYQQALGQGPEFLTYFQNEAQLDKSGLPSDRFFAERPEGSVSTLKIQRTQQEDSAVYLCASSLAPGSYEQYFGPGTRLTVT.

This clonotype was counted a few times. The chain combines TRBV12-3 or TRBV12-4 with TRBJ1-5, with D possibly TRBD1 on 6 matching bases. V was trimmed by 0 bases and J by 0 bases, leaving 18 bases between them. This CDR3 is built from 19 residues. The CDR3, as DNA: TGTGCCAGCAGTTTAGCCTTGGACAGTGCCGTTTATAGCAATCAGCCCCAGCATTTT. This translates into CASSLALDSAVYSNQPQHF.

In its sample, this clonotype was seen once. CDR3 protein: CASSDGTSGIWADTQYF. In DNA, the CDR3 is TGTGCCAGCAGCGACGGGACTAGCGGGATTTGGGCCGATACGCAGTATTTT. The V and J genes are TRBV7-9 and TRBJ2-3; the match to TRBD2 covers 13 bases. Germline loops: CDR1 SEHNR, CDR2 FQNEAQ (reference sequence). This CDR3 comprises 17 residues. The trim removed 5 bases at V and 6 bases at J, leaving 11 bases unmatched.

In its sample, this clonotype was seen a few times. This rearrangement joins TRBV7-4 to TRBJ2-1, with D possibly being TRBD2 (7 bases). Trimming removed 5 bases from V and 8 bases from J, with 19 bases in between. The germline V gene encodes CDR1 SGHVT and CDR2 SQSDAQ. This CDR3 comprises 15 residues. CDR3 in amino acids: CASSPSRGAHDEQFF. The CDR3 DNA follows: TGTGCCAGCAGCCCATCCCGGGGGGCGCACGATGAGCAGTTCTTC.

About this clonotype: One junction end disagrees with the germline gene, perhaps due to a read error. This chain connects TRBV5-5 to TRBJ1-6; D gene ambiguous. Germline V CDR1 and CDR2: SGHKS, YYEKEE (reference sequence). The CDR3 is 15 amino acids. The CDR3 spells CASRLADPSNSPLHF. The DNA for the CDR3 is TGTGCCAGCAGGTTGGCTGACCCCTCTAATTCACCCCTCCACTTT.

The chain uses TRBV29-1 and TRBJ2-7; 9 nucleotides line up with TRBD2. With 6 bases clipped from V and 1 base from J, the junction kept 7 bases outside the gene matches. The germline gives CDR1 SQVTM, CDR2 ANQGSEA. The CDR3 is 14 amino acids. In DNA, the CDR3 is TGCAGCGTGGGAACGACTAGCGGTTCCTACGAGCAGTACTTC. This gives the protein CSVGTTSGSYEQYF.

This clonotype has more than one count but fewer than ten. This rearrangement joins TRBV12-3 or TRBV12-4 to TRBJ1-1; a weak D match, TRBD1 (6 bases). V lost 5 bases to trimming and J lost 8 bases, with 18 bases between them. The CDR3 loop spans 14 amino acids. This CDR3 is CASSQLRTVEEAFF. In DNA form, the CDR3 reads TGTGCCAGCAGTCAGCTTCGGACAGTGGAGGAAGCTTTCTTT.

The CDR3 protein is CASQKEVNQPQHF. In nucleotides, the CDR3 is TGTGCCAGCCAGAAAGAGGTCAATCAGCCCCAGCATTTT. V gene TRBV25-1 combines with J gene TRBJ1-5, with D unclear. Germline V gene lookup returns CDR1 MGHDK and CDR2 SYGVNS. This CDR3 contains 13 residues. Trimming removed 8 bases from V and 3 bases from J, with 11 bases in between.

The V call is TRBV7-9, the J call TRBJ1-3; 9 nucleotides agree with TRBD1. CDR3 size: 16 residues. Trimming cost V 5 bases and J 2 bases; bases outside gene matches: 7. The germline V gene has CDR1 SEHNR and CDR2 FQNEAQ (reference sequence). The CDR3 DNA follows: TGTGCCAGCAGCCGCCGCGGACAGGGGACTGGAAACACCATATATTTT. It encodes CASSRRGQGTGNTIYF.

This chain uses TRBV20-1 with TRBJ2-3; a weak D match, TRBD2 (6 bases). Between the trimmed V and J ends, which lost 5 bases and 6 bases, there was a span of 9 bases. The CDR3 is made up of 11 amino acids. Germline CDR1 reads DFQATT; CDR2 reads SNEGSKA (reference sequence). The CDR3 protein is CSAGGADTQYF. The CDR3 DNA reads TGCAGTGCTGGCGGGGCCGATACGCAGTATTTT.

This clonotype appeared many times. This chain links TRBV7-2 with TRBJ2-5; D is unresolved. The germline V and J ends were trimmed by 3 bases and 7 bases, with 9 bases remaining between them. The CDR3 extends over 12 amino acids. CDR1 is SGHTA and CDR2 is FQGNSA in the germline V gene. The CDR3 protein is CASSFPAGTQYF. Written as DNA, the CDR3 is TGTGCCAGCAGCTTTCCAGCTGGGACCCAGTACTTC.

The genes are TRBV7-2 and TRBJ2-1; tentative D call: TRBD1 (6 bases). V gave up 5 bases and J gave up 9 bases, with 20 bases separating them. CDR3 size: 15 residues. From germline, CDR1 is SGHTA and CDR2 FQGNSA. In DNA form, the CDR3 reads TGTGCCAGCAGCCCACAGGGTCTCTCGACTGGTGAGCAGTTCTTC. Its translation is CASSPQGLSTGEQFF.

This clonotype was recorded at least ten times. The chain couples TRBV7-6 to TRBJ2-1; 7 bases match TRBD2. This CDR3 region has 17 residues. Trimming cost V 5 bases and J 0 bases; bases outside gene matches: 10. Germline assignment: CDR1 SGHVS and CDR2 FNYEAQ. CDR3 amino acids: CASSERGVVFSYNEQFF. The CDR3 DNA is TGTGCCAGCAGCGAACGGGGGGTCGTCTTCTCCTACAATGAGCAGTTCTTC.